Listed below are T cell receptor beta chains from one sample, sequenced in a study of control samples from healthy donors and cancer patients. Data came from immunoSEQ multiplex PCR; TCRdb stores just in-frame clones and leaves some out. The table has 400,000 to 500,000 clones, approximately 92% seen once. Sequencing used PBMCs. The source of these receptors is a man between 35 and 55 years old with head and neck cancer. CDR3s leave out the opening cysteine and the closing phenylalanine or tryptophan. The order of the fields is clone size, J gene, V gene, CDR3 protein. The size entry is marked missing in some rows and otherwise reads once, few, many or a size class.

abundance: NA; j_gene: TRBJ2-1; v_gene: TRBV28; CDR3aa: ASSLGTSGNNEQF
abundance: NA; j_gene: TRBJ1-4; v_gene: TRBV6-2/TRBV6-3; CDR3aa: ASSPPPGQGVDEKLF
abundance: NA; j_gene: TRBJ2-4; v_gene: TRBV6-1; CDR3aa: ASSEEDSQRYIQY
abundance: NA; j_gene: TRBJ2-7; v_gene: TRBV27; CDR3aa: ASSLTGNSYEQY
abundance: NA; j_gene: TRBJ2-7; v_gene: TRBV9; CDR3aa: ASSSGQGAYEQY
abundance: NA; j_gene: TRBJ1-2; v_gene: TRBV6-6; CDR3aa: ASSYTVRAEDGYT
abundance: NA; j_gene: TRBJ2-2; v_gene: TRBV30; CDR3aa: AWRIAVAGELF
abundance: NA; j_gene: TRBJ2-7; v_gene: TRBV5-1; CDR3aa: ASSYSGDIDEQY
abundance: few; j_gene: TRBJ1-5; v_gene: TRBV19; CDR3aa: ASSSPQGVGQPQH
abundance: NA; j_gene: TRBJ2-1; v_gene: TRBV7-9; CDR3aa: ASSFTGTTRKQF
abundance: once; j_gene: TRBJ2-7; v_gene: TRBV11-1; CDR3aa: ASSLGQGAREQY
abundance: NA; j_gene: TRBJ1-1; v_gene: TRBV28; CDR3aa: ASGVGYTEAF
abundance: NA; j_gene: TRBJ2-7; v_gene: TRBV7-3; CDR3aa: ASSLLSGAEQY
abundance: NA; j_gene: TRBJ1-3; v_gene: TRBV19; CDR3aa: ASSMDRTSGNTIY
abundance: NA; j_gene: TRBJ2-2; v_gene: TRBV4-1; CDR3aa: ASSQDIGSLNTGELF
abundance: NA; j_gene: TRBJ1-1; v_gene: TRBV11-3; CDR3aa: ASSPNAGGTEAF
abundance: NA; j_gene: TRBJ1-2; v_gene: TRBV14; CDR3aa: ASSQDVPGDNGYT
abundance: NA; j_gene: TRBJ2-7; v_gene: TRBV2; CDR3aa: ASSSQGPSYEQY
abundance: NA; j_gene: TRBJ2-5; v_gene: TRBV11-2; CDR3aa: ASSLKRKETQY
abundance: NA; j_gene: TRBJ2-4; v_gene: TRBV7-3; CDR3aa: ASSLQGGTKNIQY